This TCR beta chain originates from a study of T-cell reconstitution after alpha-beta-depleted transplantation in children. Unique molecular identifiers were incorporated into the prepared TCRbeta library. TCRdb reprocessed the PCR reads with MiXCR, giving one entry per CDR3 protein. This sample yields roughly 160,000 distinct CDR3 sequences, of which roughly 10% are seen a single time; roughly 13% belongs to the top ten. This CDR3 is 14 amino acids long. Germline V gene lookup returns CDR1 DFQATT and CDR2 SNEGSKA (reference sequence). With 5 bases clipped from V and 2 bases from J, the junction kept 4 bases outside the gene matches. Many counts were recorded for this clonotype.

The sequences come from PBMCs, collected before TCRalphabeta/CD19-depleted stem cell transplant. The chain is built from TRBV20-1 and TRBJ2-3; 10 nucleotides match TRBD2. The receptor was derived from a boy aged 2 to 10 with acute myeloid leukemia, due to receive a stem cell transplant. The DNA for the CDR3 is TGCAGTGCTCCCAGCGGGAGGGTCACAGATACGCAGTATTTT. Its protein is CSAPSGRVTDTQYF.